These 21 T cell receptor beta chains were sequenced from one sample in a study of T cells after yellow fever vaccination. TCRdb called the 5' RACE reads again in MiXCR, with one record for every CDR3 protein. The repertoire holds just under 600,000 distinct CDR3 sequences, with about 13% as singletons. The starting material was PBMCs, obtained on the day of the yellow fever booster vaccination. These receptors all stem from a man aged 30-40 years who received the YFV17D yellow fever vaccine.

This clonotype was detected a few times. The chain has TRBV12-3 or TRBV12-4 and TRBJ2-3; D ambiguous. The length of the CDR3 is 15 residues. The V end lost 1 base, the J end lost 0 bases, and 8 bases lay between the germline ends. The CDR3 reads CASSLVVLSTDTQYF. In DNA form, the CDR3 reads TGTGCCAGCAGTTTAGTTGTACTAAGCACAGATACGCAGTATTTT.

Many counts were recorded for this clonotype. The V gene is TRBV20-1, the J gene TRBJ2-7; 8 positions match TRBD1. Germline assignment: CDR1 DFQATT and CDR2 SNEGSKA (reference sequence). Trimming cost V 6 bases and J 3 bases; bases outside gene matches: 10. The CDR3 length is 14 residues. Here the CDR3 reads CSALDRERLYEQYF. CDR3 nucleotides: TGCAGTGCCTTGGACAGGGAAAGACTCTACGAGCAGTACTTC.

The genes are TRBV12-3 or TRBV12-4 and TRBJ1-1; D unresolved. V lost 3 bases and J lost 6, with 11 bases in between. The CDR3 covers 13 residues. The CDR3 region is CASSLSQPAEAFF. For the CDR3, the DNA is TGTGCCAGCAGTTTGAGTCAGCCGGCTGAAGCTTTCTTT.

The V gene is TRBV6-5, the J gene TRBJ1-1; D possibly corresponds to TRBD1 (5 bases). Germline CDR1 and CDR2: MNHEY and SVGAGI. V lost 2 bases to trimming and J lost 4 bases, with 14 bases between them. The CDR3 length is 15 residues. The CDR3 protein is CASSYESGSTTEAFF. The CDR3 DNA is TGTGCCAGCAGTTACGAGTCAGGGAGCACCACTGAAGCTTTCTTT.

The chain combines TRBV18 with TRBJ2-7; 8 bases agree with TRBD2. CDR3 length: 14 residues. Trimming took 0 bases from V and 5 from J; bases not matched to a gene: 3. In germline, CDR1 is KGHSH, CDR2 LQKENI. The CDR3 is CASSPPGGGDEQYF. DNA for the CDR3: TGTGCCAGCTCACCACCCGGGGGGGGAGACGAGCAGTACTTC. Filled out from reference TRBV18 and TRBJ2-7, the complete variable domain reads NAGVMQNPRHLVRRRGQEARLRCSPMKGHSHVYWYRQLPEEGLKFMVYLQKENIIDESGMPKERFSAEFPKEGPSILRIQQVVRGDSAAYFCASSPPGGGDEQYFGPGTRLTVT.

The chain combines TRBV7-9 with TRBJ2-2; D remains unclear. V gave up 4 bases and J gave up 5 bases, with 8 bases separating them. CDR3 length: 13 amino acids. From germline, CDR1 is SEHNR and CDR2 FQNEAQ (reference sequence). CDR3 protein: CASSSGETGELFF. CDR3 bases: TGTGCCAGCAGCTCCGGAGAAACCGGGGAGCTGTTTTTT.

The chain joins TRBV5-1 to TRBJ2-7; D is unclear. V dropped 4 bases and J dropped 0 bases, with 5 bases sitting between them. Germline assignment: CDR1 SGHRS and CDR2 YFSETQ. The CDR3 consists of 12 residues. CDR3 sequence reads: CASSHNSYEQYF. CDR3 nucleotide sequence: TGCGCCAGCAGCCATAACTCCTACGAGCAGTACTTC.

This clonotype was picked up a small number of times. The genes are TRBV29-1 and TRBJ2-3; no reliable D call. CDR1 and CDR2 (germline): SQVTM, ANQGSEA. The V and J ends lost 0 bases and 0 bases respectively, with 7 bases between them. The CDR3 sequence is 14 residues long. Here the CDR3 reads CSVEDFYSTDTQYF. CDR3 DNA sequence: TGCAGCGTTGAAGATTTTTACAGCACAGATACGCAGTATTTT.

The chain recombines TRBV12-3 or TRBV12-4 with TRBJ2-7, with 12 bases matching TRBD2. With 1 base clipped from V and 6 bases from J, the junction kept 4 bases outside the gene matches. The CDR3 has 15 amino acids. The DNA of the CDR3 is TGTGCCAGCAGTTTAGGACTAGCGGGAGTGGTCGAGCAGTACTTC. Translating it yields CASSLGLAGVVEQYF.

This clonotype was seen only a few times. The chain carries TRBV7-9 and TRBJ2-1; 7 positions match TRBD2. J gave up 8 bases and V 2 bases, and 12 bases lay outside the gene matches. Per germline, CDR1 SEHNR and CDR2 FQNEAQ (reference sequence). This CDR3 is built from 16 residues. The CDR3 reads CASSLSGAGRGDEQFF. CDR3 DNA: TGTGCCAGCAGCTTAAGCGGAGCGGGACGGGGGGATGAGCAGTTCTTC.

This clonotype was seen only a few times. This chain uses TRBV6-1 with TRBJ2-5; tentative D call: TRBD1 (8 bases). Trimming removed 6 bases from V and 4 bases from J, with 18 bases in between. Germline V gene data show CDR1 as MNHNS and CDR2 as SASEGT. The CDR3 consists of 15 residues. CDR3 loop: CASSSGDRTPETQYF. The DNA for the CDR3 is TGTGCCAGCAGCAGCGGGGACAGGACCCCAGAGACCCAGTACTTC.

The gene calls are TRBV2 and TRBJ2-7, with 14 positions matching TRBD2. Losses at the gene ends were 4 bases for V and 12 bases for J; bases not matched to a gene: 8. Looked up from germline, CDR1 is SNHLY and CDR2 is FYNNEI. CDR3 length equals 14 residues. The CDR3 nucleotides read TGTGCCAGCAGTGGGGGGACTAGCGGGAGAGGCTGGTACTTC. Protein product: CASSGGTSGRGWYF. Based on the CDR3 plus reference TRBV2 and TRBJ2-7, the full variable domain is EPEVTQTPSHQVTQMGQEVILRCVPISNHLYFYWYRQILGQKVEFLVSFYNNEISEKSEIFDDQFSVERPDGSNFTLKIRSTKLEDSAMYFCASSGGTSGRGWYFGPGTRLTVT.

This clonotype was picked up a small number of times. The chain couples TRBV6-1 to TRBJ2-5; 14 nucleotides agree with TRBD2. Germline CDR1 and CDR2: MNHNS and SASEGT. The V and J ends lost 6 bases and 0 bases, in that order; junction bases with no gene match: 3. This CDR3 has 16 amino acids. The CDR3: CASSRGLAGDQETQYF. DNA for the CDR3: TGTGCCAGCAGCCGGGGACTAGCGGGAGACCAAGAGACCCAGTACTTC.

This clonotype was counted only a few times. This chain connects TRBV7-9 to TRBJ1-1, with D maybe TRBD1 (5 bases). The CDR3 contains 11 residues. Trimming left V 5 bases short and J 7 bases short, with 8 bases between. Germline loops: CDR1 SEHNR, CDR2 FQNEAQ (reference sequence). The CDR3 DNA sequence: TGTGCCAGCAGCCCACAGGTTGAAGCTTTCTTT. Translating it yields CASSPQVEAFF. The complete variable domain, with remaining parts taken from reference TRBV7-9 and TRBJ1-1, reads DTGVSQNPRHKITKRGQNVTFRCDPISEHNRLYWYRQTLGQGPEFLTYFQNEAQLEKSRLLSDRFSAERPKGSFSTLEIQRTEQGDSAMYLCASSPQVEAFFGQGTRLTVV.

The CDR3 DNA follows: TGTGCCAGCAGCTTAGCGCAATTTGAGGAGGGGGACATTCAGTACTTC. Protein product: CASSLAQFEEGDIQYF. The chain combines TRBV7-9 with TRBJ2-4; either TRBD1 or TRBD2 may supply D (6 bases each). Germline lookup yields CDR1 SEHNR and CDR2 FQNEAQ (reference sequence). This CDR3 spans 16 amino acids. V was clipped by 0 bases and J by 8 bases, with 17 bases between them.

The chain recombines TRBV30 with TRBJ1-6; tentative D call: TRBD1 (5 bases). Trimming removed 0 bases at V and 0 bases at J, with 9 bases between. The germline gives CDR1 GTSNPN, CDR2 SVGIG (reference sequence). The CDR3 has 16 amino acids. The CDR3 sequence: CAWSVAGYSYNSPLHF. The DNA for the CDR3 is TGTGCCTGGAGTGTAGCAGGGTACTCCTATAATTCACCCCTCCACTTT.

V and J are TRBV9 and TRBJ2-5; 8 bases agree with TRBD2. The germline V gene has CDR1 SGDLS and CDR2 YYNGEE. This CDR3 comprises 18 residues. V shed 0 bases and J 2 bases; nucleotides not matched to a gene: 12. CDR3 nucleotide sequence: TGTGCCAGCAGCGTAGCTTCGGGAGGGAGCCCCTCTCAAGAGACCCAGTACTTC. It is translated as CASSVASGGSPSQETQYF. Using reference TRBV9 and TRBJ2-5 for the parts outside the CDR3, the full variable domain is DSGVTQTPKHLITATGQRVTLRCSPRSGDLSVYWYQQSLDQGLQFLIQYYNGEERAKGNILERFSAQQFPDLHSELNLSSLELGDSALYFCASSVASGGSPSQETQYFGPGTRLLVL.

The chain recombines TRBV6-5 with TRBJ1-2; no clear D gene. Germline assignment: CDR1 MNHEY and CDR2 SVGAGI. The CDR3 covers 15 residues. The V end was cut by 2 bases, the J end by 0 bases, with 10 bases between. In nucleotides, the CDR3 is TGTGCCAGCAGTTACCGTCCTGAAGCTAACTATGGCTACACCTTC. This encodes CASSYRPEANYGYTF.

This chain joins TRBV9 and TRBJ2-7; 8 bases agree with TRBD1. Per the germline V gene, CDR1 is SGDLS and CDR2 is YYNGEE. The CDR3 length is 14 residues. V was clipped by 0 bases and J by 2 bases; unmatched bases: 1. CDR3 nucleotide sequence: TGTGCCAGCAGCGTAGGGACAGGGACCTACGAGCAGTACTTC. Translated, it gives CASSVGTGTYEQYF.

The chain has TRBV7-2 and TRBJ2-7, with 11 bases that match TRBD2. V was pared by 2 bases and J by 3 bases, with 9 bases of the junction left unmatched. The CDR3 consists of 17 residues. Germline loops: CDR1 SGHTA, CDR2 FQGNSA. CDR3 protein: CASSLFRASGRSYEQYF. The CDR3 DNA sequence: TGTGCCAGCAGCTTATTTCGGGCTAGCGGGAGGAGCTACGAGCAGTACTTC.

The chain uses TRBV18 and TRBJ2-7; maybe TRBD1 (5 bases). The CDR3 loop spans 15 amino acids. The V and J ends lost 1 base and 5 bases respectively, with 15 bases between them. Germline lookup yields CDR1 KGHSH and CDR2 LQKENI. For the CDR3, the DNA is TGTGCCAGCTCACCACGGTACCAGGGTGGCCACGAGCAGTACTTC. It encodes CASSPRYQGGHEQYF.